This TCR beta chain appears in the sequencing data of a study of human T cells and chemical hapten exposure. Looking at the study overall: In the sensitization step, 2% DPC was placed on approximately 2 cm by approximately 2 cm of upper inner arm skin. Alopecia areata, totalis or universalis affected patients, mainly female.

Study-wide findings and caveats: No shift was seen in TCRs above 1 in 1000 frequency with DPC sensitization.

Attachment of unique molecular identifiers to individual cDNA molecules was performed in the library. TCRdb reprocessed the RACE reads via MiXCR and lists one record per CDR3 protein. Here the sample spans 150,000 to 200,000 distinct CDR3 sequences, about 15% being singletons. This clonotype was counted at least ten times. No antigen is known for it. The V gene end was trimmed by 5 bases and the J gene end by 2 bases; junction bases not matched to a gene: 6. In germline, CDR1 is SGHAT, CDR2 FQDESV (reference sequence). CDR3 length: 15 residues. Time point here: patch test 1, 2 weeks after DPC sensitization. The treatment denotes: therapeutic diphenylcyclopropenone sensitization with weekly scalp DPC.

The gene calls are TRBV11-1 and TRBJ2-5, with TRBD2 matching over 9 bases. The source of this sequence is a woman in her thirties with alopecia areata. Some clones in this sample may be carry-over from other donors' samples. The sample consisted of whole blood, taken in connection with sensitization to the hapten diphenylcyclopropenone (DPC). CDR3 DNA: TGTGCCAGCAGCCGAGCGGGGGGACAACAAGAGACCCAGTACTTC. Translated: CASSRAGGQQETQYF.